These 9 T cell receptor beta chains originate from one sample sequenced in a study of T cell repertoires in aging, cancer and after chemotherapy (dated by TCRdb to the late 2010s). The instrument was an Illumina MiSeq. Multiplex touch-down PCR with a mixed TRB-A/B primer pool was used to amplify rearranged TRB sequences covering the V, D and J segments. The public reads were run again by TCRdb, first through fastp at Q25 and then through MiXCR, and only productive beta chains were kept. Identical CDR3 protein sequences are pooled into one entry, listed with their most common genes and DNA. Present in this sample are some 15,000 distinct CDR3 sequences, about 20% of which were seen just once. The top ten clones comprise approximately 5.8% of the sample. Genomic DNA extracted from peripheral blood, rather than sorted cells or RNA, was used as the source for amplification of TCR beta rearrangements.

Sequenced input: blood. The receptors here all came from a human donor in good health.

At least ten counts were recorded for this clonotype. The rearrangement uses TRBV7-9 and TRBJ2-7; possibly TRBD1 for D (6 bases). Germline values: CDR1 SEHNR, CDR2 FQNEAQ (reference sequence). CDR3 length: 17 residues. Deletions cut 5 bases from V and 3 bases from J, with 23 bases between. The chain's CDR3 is CASSPTARPGHNYEQYF. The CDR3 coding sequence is TGTGCCAGCAGCCCCACGGCTCGCCCGGGACACAACTACGAGCAGTACTTC.

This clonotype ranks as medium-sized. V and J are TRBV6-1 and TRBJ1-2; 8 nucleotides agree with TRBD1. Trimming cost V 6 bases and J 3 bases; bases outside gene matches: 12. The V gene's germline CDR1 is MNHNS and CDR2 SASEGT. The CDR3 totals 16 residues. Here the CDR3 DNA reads TGTGCCAGCAGCTCGGGACAGGTCATAAGAGACTATGGCTACACCTTC. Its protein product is CASSSGQVIRDYGYTF.

The CDR3 nucleotides are TGTGCCAGCAGTGAGGGACTAGCGGGTCACAATGAGCAGTTCTTC. Translated, it gives CASSEGLAGHNEQFF. V gene TRBV6-4 combines with J gene TRBJ2-1; 12 bases match TRBD2. In germline, CDR1 is MRHNA, CDR2 SNTAGT. The CDR3 has 15 amino acids. Germline trimming cut 3 bases from V and 5 bases from J; bases unmatched to any gene: 2.

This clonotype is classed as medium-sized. In DNA, the CDR3 is TGTGCCAGCAGCTTGGCGGGGAGGGGAGGCTCCTACGAGCAGTACTTC. Amino acids: CASSLAGRGGSYEQYF. The V call is TRBV5-6, the J call TRBJ2-7; 7 nucleotides line up with TRBD2. Germline lookup yields CDR1 SGHDT and CDR2 YYEEEE. This CDR3 spans 16 amino acids. Germline trimming cut 0 bases from V and 0 bases from J; bases unmatched to any gene: 6.

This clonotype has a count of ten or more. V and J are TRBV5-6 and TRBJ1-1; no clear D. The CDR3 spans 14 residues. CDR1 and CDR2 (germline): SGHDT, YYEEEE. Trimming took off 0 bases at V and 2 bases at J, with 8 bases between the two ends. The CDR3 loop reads CASSLVTLNTEAFF. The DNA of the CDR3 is TGTGCCAGCAGCTTGGTAACGCTAAACACTGAAGCTTTCTTT. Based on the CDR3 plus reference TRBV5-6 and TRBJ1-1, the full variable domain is DAGVTQSPTHLIKTRGQQVTLRCSPKSGHDTVSWYQQALGQGPQFIFQYYEEEERQRGNFPDRFSGHQFPNYSSELNVNALLLGDSALYLCASSLVTLNTEAFFGQGTRLTVV.

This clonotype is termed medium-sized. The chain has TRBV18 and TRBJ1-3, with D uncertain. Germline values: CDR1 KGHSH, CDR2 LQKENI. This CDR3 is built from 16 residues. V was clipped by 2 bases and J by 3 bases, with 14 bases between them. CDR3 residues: CASSPEGRLDGNTIYF. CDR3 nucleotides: TGTGCCAGCTCACCAGAGGGCCGCTTAGATGGAAACACCATATATTTT.

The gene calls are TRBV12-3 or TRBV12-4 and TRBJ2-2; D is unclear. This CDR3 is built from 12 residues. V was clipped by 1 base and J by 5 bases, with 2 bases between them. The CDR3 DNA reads TGTGCCAGCAGTTTAGAAACCGGGGAGCTGTTTTTT. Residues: CASSLETGELFF.

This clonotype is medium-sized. The CDR3 sequence is CASRPLGGSGNTIYF. The CDR3 bases are TGTGCCAGCAGGCCCCTGGGAGGGTCTGGAAACACCATATATTTT. The J gene is TRBJ1-3, the V gene TRBV6-5; no firm D call. The CDR3 has 15 amino acids. V was clipped by 6 bases and J by 1 base, with 13 bases between them. Germline V gives CDR1 MNHEY, CDR2 SVGAGI.

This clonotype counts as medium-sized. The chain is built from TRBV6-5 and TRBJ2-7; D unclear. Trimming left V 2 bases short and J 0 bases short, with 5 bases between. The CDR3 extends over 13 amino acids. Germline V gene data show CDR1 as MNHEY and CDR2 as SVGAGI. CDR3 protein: CASSYKSSYEQYF. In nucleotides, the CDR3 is TGTGCCAGCAGTTACAAGAGCTCCTACGAGCAGTACTTC.